What follows are 2 T cell receptor beta chains derived from one specimen sequenced in a study of blood T cell repertoires in COVID-19 (dated by TCRdb to 2020 to 2022). The library was made by the immunoSEQ multiplex PCR assay. Entries here come from immuneACCESS through TCRdb and include only in-frame sequences with V and J called. Some clones fail to appear in such tables; in the studies checked, an unresolved V gene covers under half of the shortfall, and the cause of the remainder is unknown. The sample table contains about 140,000 clones; only one count was recorded for over 65% of them. The ten largest clones add up to approximately 17% of the sample. Input material: peripheral blood. The receptors were gathered from a man aged 45 to 65 with acute or convalescent COVID-19.

V is TRBV6-5 and J is TRBJ2-1; TRBD2 is a possible D gene (6 bases). Deletions cut 5 bases from V and 2 bases from J, with 13 bases between. This CDR3 is built from 15 residues. Germline CDR1 is MNHEY and CDR2 is SVGAGI. The CDR3 sequence is CASSRGVGPYNEQFF. The CDR3 coding sequence is TGTGCCAGCAGTCGCGGGGTAGGGCCCTACAATGAGCAGTTCTTC.

The chain joins TRBV14 to TRBJ2-1; the match to TRBD1 covers 10 bases. CDR1 SGHDN and CDR2 FVKESK come from the germline V gene. Losses at the gene ends were 3 bases for V and 3 bases for J; bases not matched to a gene: 8. The CDR3 consists of 17 residues. The CDR3 region is CASSHGPGTGVYNEQFF. The CDR3 DNA follows: TGTGCCAGCAGCCATGGCCCCGGGACAGGGGTCTACAATGAGCAGTTCTTC.